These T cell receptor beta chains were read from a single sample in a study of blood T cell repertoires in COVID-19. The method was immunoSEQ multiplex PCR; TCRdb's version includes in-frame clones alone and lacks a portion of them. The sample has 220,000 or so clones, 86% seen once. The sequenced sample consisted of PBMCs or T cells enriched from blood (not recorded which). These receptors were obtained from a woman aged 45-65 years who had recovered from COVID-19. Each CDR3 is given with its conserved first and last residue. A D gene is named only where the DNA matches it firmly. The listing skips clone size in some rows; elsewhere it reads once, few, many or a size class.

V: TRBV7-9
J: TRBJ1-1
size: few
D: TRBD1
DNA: TGTGCCAGCAGCCGTATAAAAATAGGACAGGCGAACACTGAAGCTTTCTTT
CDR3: CASSRIKIGQANTEAFF

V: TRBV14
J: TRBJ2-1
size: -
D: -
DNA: TGTGCCAGCAGCCAAGATAACCGCGCAGGGTGGTACAATGAGCAGTTCTTC
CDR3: CASSQDNRAGWYNEQFF

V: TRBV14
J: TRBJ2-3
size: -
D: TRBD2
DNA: TGTGCCAGCAGCCCCGGGACTAGCGGTAACACAGATACGCAGTATTTT
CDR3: CASSPGTSGNTDTQYF

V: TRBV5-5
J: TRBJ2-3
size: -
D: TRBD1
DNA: TGTGCCAGCAGCTCACTTAAGACAGGGGGCGCAGATACGCAGTATTTT
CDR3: CASSSLKTGGADTQYF

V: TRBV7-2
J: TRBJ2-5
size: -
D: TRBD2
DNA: TGTGCCAGCAGCTCGGGGACTAGCGGGGGGTTGACAGAGACCCAGTACTTC
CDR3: CASSSGTSGGLTETQYF

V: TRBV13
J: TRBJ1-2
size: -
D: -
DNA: TGTGCCAGCAGGACGAGCGGGACTGCCTATGGCTACACCTTC
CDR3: CASRTSGTAYGYTF

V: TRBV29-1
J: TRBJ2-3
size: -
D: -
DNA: TGCAGCGTTTTGTTAGTCACAGATACGCAGTATTTT
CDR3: CSVLLVTDTQYF

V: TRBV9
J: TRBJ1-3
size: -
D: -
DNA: TGTGCCAGCAGCGTGTACCAATCCGGGGGAAACACCATATATTTT
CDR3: CASSVYQSGGNTIYF

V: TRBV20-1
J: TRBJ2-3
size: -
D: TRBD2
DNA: TGCAGTGCTCGTGTAGCGGGGGGGCGGGTAGATACGCAGTATTTT
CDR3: CSARVAGGRVDTQYF

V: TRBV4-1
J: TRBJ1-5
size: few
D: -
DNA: TGCGCCAGCAGCCAAGGTCCTGGGGGCCCTCAGCCCCAGCATTTT
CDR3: CASSQGPGGPQPQHF

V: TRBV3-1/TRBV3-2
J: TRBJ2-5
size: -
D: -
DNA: TGTGCCAGCAGCCAAGATCGTAAGAGCGAGCTCCGGGTGGAGACCCAGTACTTC
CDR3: CASSQDRKSELRVETQYF

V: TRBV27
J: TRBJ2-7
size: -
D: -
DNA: TGTGCCAGCAGTTTCCCCGGACGGGACTACGAGCAGTACTTC
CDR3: CASSFPGRDYEQYF

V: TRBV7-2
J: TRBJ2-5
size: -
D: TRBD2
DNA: TGTGCCAGCAGCTTAGGGGGCGGGAGACTAGAGACCCAGTACTTC
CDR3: CASSLGGGRLETQYF

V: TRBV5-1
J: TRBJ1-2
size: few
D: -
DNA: TGCGCCAGCAGCCCGGCTCAGGGAAGAGGAGGCTACACCTTC
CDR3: CASSPAQGRGGYTF

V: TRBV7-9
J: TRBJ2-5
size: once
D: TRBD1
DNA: TGTGCCAGCAGCTCGGGGACAGTCCAAGAGACCCAGTACTTC
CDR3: CASSSGTVQETQYF

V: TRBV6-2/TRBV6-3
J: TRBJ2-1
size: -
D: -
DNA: TGTGCCAGCAGTTACGCCGGGACTTCTCTTCGACCCCATGAGCAGTTCTTC
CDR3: CASSYAGTSLRPHEQFF

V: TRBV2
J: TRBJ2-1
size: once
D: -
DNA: TGTGCCAGCAGACTAGAGGGTGAGCAGTTCTTC
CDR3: CASRLEGEQFF

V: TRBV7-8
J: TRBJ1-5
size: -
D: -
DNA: TGTGCCAGCAGCTTAGGGCGGGGTAGCAATCAGCCCCAGCATTTT
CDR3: CASSLGRGSNQPQHF

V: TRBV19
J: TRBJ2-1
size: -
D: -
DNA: TGTGCCAGTATGATTTGGGGGCAAGGTAATTACAATGAGCAGTTCTTC
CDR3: CASMIWGQGNYNEQFF

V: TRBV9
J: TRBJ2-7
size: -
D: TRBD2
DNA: TGTGCCAGCAGCGTAGGACTAGCGGGAGGAGCCTACGAGCAGTACTTC
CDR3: CASSVGLAGGAYEQYF

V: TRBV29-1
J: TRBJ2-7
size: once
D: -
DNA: TGCAGCGTTAGACTCGACTACGAGCAGTACTTC
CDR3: CSVRLDYEQYF

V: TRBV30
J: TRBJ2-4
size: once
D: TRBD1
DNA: TGTGCCTGGAGTGTACGACAGGGTGCCATTCAGTACTTC
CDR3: CAWSVRQGAIQYF

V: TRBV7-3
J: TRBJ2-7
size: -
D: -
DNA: TGTGCCAGCAGCTCAGGACAGCCTAAAGAGCAGTACTTC
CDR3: CASSSGQPKEQYF

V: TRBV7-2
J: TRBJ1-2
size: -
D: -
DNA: TGTGCCAGCAGCTATGCGCGGGGAGGTTTTGGCTACACCTTC
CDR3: CASSYARGGFGYTF

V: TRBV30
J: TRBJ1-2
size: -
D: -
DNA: TGTGCCTGGAGTGGGGGTTACGGGAAGACGGGCTACACCTTC
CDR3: CAWSGGYGKTGYTF

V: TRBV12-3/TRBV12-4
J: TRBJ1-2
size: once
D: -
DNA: TGTGCCAGCACTCTTCAGGACATGCATGGCTACACCTTC
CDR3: CASTLQDMHGYTF

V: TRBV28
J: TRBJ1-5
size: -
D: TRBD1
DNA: TGTGCCAGCAGTCCCAGGGGACAGGTATGGGATCAGCCCCAGCATTTT
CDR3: CASSPRGQVWDQPQHF